The 19 T cell receptor beta chains given below trace back to one sample, sequenced in a study of blood T cell repertoires in COVID-19. The method was immunoSEQ multiplex PCR; TCRdb's version includes in-frame clones alone and lacks a portion of them. This repertoire shows approximately 150,000 clones, approximately 84% found once; its top ten account for roughly 4.4%. The sequencing input was peripheral blood. The receptors were sampled from a human donor in a cohort sampled during active COVID-19.

The table lists this clone with a few counts. The chain carries TRBV9 and TRBJ2-5, with TRBD2 identical over 8 bases. The germline V gene has CDR1 SGDLS and CDR2 YYNGEE. J lost 5 bases, V lost 0 bases, and 6 bases had no gene match. The CDR3 has 15 residues. CDR3 amino acids: CASSVDGGAIETQYF. The CDR3 nucleotides are TGTGCCAGCAGCGTAGACGGGGGGGCCATCGAGACCCAGTACTTC.

The gene calls are TRBV10-3 and TRBJ1-2; tentatively, D is TRBD1 (6 bases). CDR3 length: 13 amino acids. Germline CDR1 reads ENHRY; CDR2 reads SYGVKD. V lost 7 bases, J lost 8 bases, and 17 bases lay in between. CDR3 sequence reads: CAIINRGQGGYTF. The CDR3 DNA reads TGTGCCATCATCAATCGGGGCCAGGGGGGCTACACCTTC.

This clone came up once. The chain joins TRBV6-5 to TRBJ1-3; 8 positions match TRBD1. J was trimmed by 0 bases and V by 5 bases; bases with no gene match: 3. The germline gives CDR1 MNHEY, CDR2 SVGAGI. The CDR3 runs 15 residues. The DNA of the CDR3 is TGTGCCAGCAGTCGAACAGGGGGCTCTGGAAACACCATATATTTT. This sequence encodes CASSRTGGSGNTIYF.

The CDR3 DNA reads TGTGCCAGCATAGGACCCCGGGGTAGAAGGAAAAGGGACAATGAGCAGTTCTTC. Amino acid sequence: CASIGPRGRRKRDNEQFF. The V call is TRBV2, the J call TRBJ2-1, with D possibly matching TRBD2 (5 bases). Trimming removed 7 bases at V and 5 bases at J, with 27 bases between. The V gene's germline CDR1 is SNHLY and CDR2 FYNNEI. The CDR3 length is 18 residues.

This rearrangement joins TRBV2 to TRBJ1-1, with TRBD1 matching 7 bases. The CDR3 runs 15 residues. CDR1 and CDR2 from the germline V gene are SNHLY and FYNNEI. Losses at the gene ends were 2 bases for V and 7 bases for J; bases not matched to a gene: 10. CDR3: CASSETGYWDSEAFF. In DNA form, the CDR3 reads TGTGCCAGCAGTGAAACGGGGTACTGGGACAGTGAAGCTTTCTTT.

The chain joins TRBV6-5 to TRBJ2-7, with D tentatively TRBD2 (6 bases). The germline gives CDR1 MNHEY, CDR2 SVGAGI. Trimming removed 8 bases from V and 2 bases from J, with 19 bases in between. This CDR3 region has 15 residues. CDR3 in amino acids: CASGPLTSSPYEQYF. The CDR3 region has the DNA TGTGCCAGCGGCCCCCTAACTAGCTCCCCCTACGAGCAGTACTTC.

The chain has TRBV3-1 (or the pseudogene TRBV3-2) and TRBJ2-1; 10 nucleotides align to TRBD2. The CDR3 sequence is 16 residues long. V lost 0 bases and J lost 4; bases outside the gene matches: 3. Germline loops: CDR1 LGHDT, CDR2 YNNKEL (reference sequence). CDR3 protein: CASSQEYSGGYNEQFF. CDR3 coding DNA: TGTGCCAGCAGCCAAGAGTATAGCGGGGGGTACAATGAGCAGTTCTTC.

This clone was counted once. The V gene is TRBV19, the J gene TRBJ2-1, with 7 bases aligning to TRBD2. CDR3 size: 14 residues. V gave up 3 bases and J gave up 4 bases; unmatched junction bases: 3. Germline lookup yields CDR1 LNHDA and CDR2 SQIVND (reference sequence). For the CDR3, the DNA is TGTGCCAGTAGTATCGGGGGAGGGTACAATGAGCAGTTCTTC. As protein: CASSIGGGYNEQFF.

This clone was observed a handful of times. The genes are TRBV7-8 and TRBJ2-7, with 7 bases that match TRBD1. The CDR3 totals 13 residues. Germline V lookup: CDR1 SGHVS, CDR2 FQNEAQ. The V gene end was trimmed by 2 bases and the J gene end by 6 bases; junction bases not matched to a gene: 4. The CDR3 DNA sequence: TGTGCCAGCAGCTTACCGACAGGGCCCGAGCAGTACTTC. This codes for CASSLPTGPEQYF.

This chain joins TRBV10-3 and TRBJ2-2; 9 bases are a match to TRBD2. This CDR3 comprises 17 residues. Trimming took 5 bases from V and 6 from J; bases not matched to a gene: 13. CDR1 ENHRY and CDR2 SYGVKD come from the germline V gene. The CDR3 DNA sequence: TGTGCCATCAGTCCCACCGGGGGCGGGGGGGCCCCCGGGGAGCTGTTTTTT. This sequence encodes CAISPTGGGGAPGELFF.

V usage is TRBV4-1 and J usage is TRBJ1-5; D gene ambiguous. Germline lookup yields CDR1 MGHRA and CDR2 YSYEKL. Trimming left V 0 bases short and J 4 bases short, with 13 bases between. This CDR3 comprises 16 residues. CDR3 nucleotides: TGCGCCAGCAGCCAAGATCCTGTACACCTTAATCAGCCCCAGCATTTT. This encodes CASSQDPVHLNQPQHF.

The chain employs TRBV6-1 and TRBJ2-3; TRBD1 aligns across 7 bases. CDR3 size: 16 residues. Per the germline V gene, CDR1 is MNHNS and CDR2 is SASEGT. J was trimmed by 1 base and V by 2 bases; bases with no gene match: 6. In nucleotides, the CDR3 is TGTGCCAGCAGTGAAAGTAGGGGGCATGGCACAGATACGCAGTATTTT. Amino acids: CASSESRGHGTDTQYF.

The chain recombines TRBV2 with TRBJ2-2; 10 bases agree with TRBD1. From germline, CDR1 is SNHLY and CDR2 FYNNEI. This CDR3 is built from 15 residues. The V and J ends lost 4 bases and 6 bases, in that order; junction bases with no gene match: 5. The DNA for the CDR3 is TGTGCCAGCAGTGGGATAGGACAGGGGGCCGGGGAGCTGTTTTTT. Its translation: CASSGIGQGAGELFF. The full variable domain, its missing parts supplied by reference TRBV2 and TRBJ2-2, is EPEVTQTPSHQVTQMGQEVILRCVPISNHLYFYWYRQILGQKVEFLVSFYNNEISEKSEIFDDQFSVERPDGSNFTLKIRSTKLEDSAMYFCASSGIGQGAGELFFGEGSRLTVL.

This chain links TRBV20-1 with TRBJ2-2; TRBD2 matches at 7 bases. From germline, CDR1 is DFQATT and CDR2 SNEGSKA (reference sequence). V gave up 3 bases and J gave up 7 bases; unmatched junction bases: 8. CDR3 length: 14 amino acids. The CDR3 DNA reads TGCAGTGCTAGTTGGTGGGGGGGGAGCGGGGAGCTGTTTTTT. It encodes CSASWWGGSGELFF.

This chain connects TRBV2 to TRBJ1-1; maybe TRBD1 (5 bases). Between the trimmed V and J ends, which lost 1 base and 5 bases, there was a span of 11 bases. From germline, CDR1 is SNHLY and CDR2 FYNNEI. CDR3 size: 14 residues. In DNA form, the CDR3 reads TGTGCCAGCAGTGAAGGGGGAGGGGTTACTGAAGCTTTCTTT. Protein: CASSEGGGVTEAFF.

This rearrangement joins TRBV5-4 to TRBJ2-2; TRBD2 might be the D (6 bases). This CDR3 has 17 amino acids. The germline gives CDR1 SGHNT, CDR2 YYREEE (reference sequence). V gave up 4 bases and J gave up 3 bases, with 19 bases separating them. CDR3 region: CASSPSGWGEDTGELFF. CDR3 in DNA: TGTGCCAGCAGCCCCAGCGGGTGGGGCGAAGACACCGGGGAGCTGTTTTTT. The full variable domain, rest sourced from reference TRBV5-4 and TRBJ2-2, is ETGVTQSPTHLIKTRGQQVTLRCSSQSGHNTVSWYQQALGQGPQFIFQYYREEENGRGNFPPRFSGLQFPNYSSELNVNALELDDSALYLCASSPSGWGEDTGELFFGEGSRLTVL.

This clone was seen just once. The sample contains more than one DNA sequence encoding this CDR3. V is TRBV5-1 and J is TRBJ2-1; 11 bases align to TRBD2. The CDR3 contains 17 residues. Germline CDR1 and CDR2: SGHRS and YFSETQ. The J segment lost 6 bases and the V segment lost 0 bases, leaving 8 bases of the junction unmatched. CDR3 coding DNA: TGCGCCAGCAGCTTGGCGACTAGCGGGGCGAGCCCCAATGAGCAGTTCTTC. Amino acids: CASSLATSGASPNEQFF.

In this sample, this clone turned up once. CDR3 sequence (DNA): TGTGCCGGGGGGCAGGGGAACACTGAAGCTTTCTTT. Translated: CAGGQGNTEAFF. The V and J genes are TRBV30 and TRBJ1-1, with a tentative D call TRBD1 (6 bases). Deletions cut 8 bases from V and 1 base from J, with 11 bases between. Looked up from germline, CDR1 is GTSNPN and CDR2 is SVGIG (reference sequence). CDR3 length: 12 residues. Together with reference TRBV30 and TRBJ1-1, the CDR3 gives the full variable domain: SQTIHQWPATLVQPVGSPLSLECTVEGTSNPNLYWYRQAAGRGLQLLFYSVGIGQISSEVPQNLSASRPQDRQFILSSKKLLLSDSGFYLCAGGQGNTEAFFGQGTRLTVV.

V gene TRBV9 combines with J gene TRBJ2-5; the D gene is possibly TRBD1 (5 bases). V was pared by 0 bases and J by 3 bases, with 6 bases between. The length of the CDR3 is 13 residues. Germline CDR1 SGDLS, CDR2 YYNGEE. As DNA, the CDR3 is TGTGCCAGCAGCGTAGGGGGCAAAGAGACCCAGTACTTC. Translated, it gives CASSVGGKETQYF.